One and the same sample provided the 12 T cell receptor beta chains below, sequenced in a study of T cell changes during pregnancy in multiple sclerosis. Measured with immunoSEQ multiplex PCR; TCRdb has only the in-frame clones, and not every one. Among 50,000 to 75,000 clones listed, approximately 93% were seen once. The sequencing used CD8+ T cells from peripheral blood mononuclear cells, collected in the third trimester of pregnancy. These receptors came from a female donor with multiple sclerosis, enrolled in a pregnancy study.

The chain uses TRBV5-1 and TRBJ2-7; 8 bases agree with TRBD2. Germline-derived CDR1 and CDR2 are SGHRS and YFSETQ. Trimming cost V 0 bases and J 5 bases; bases outside gene matches: 13. The CDR3 is 17 amino acids. CDR3 nucleotide sequence: TGCGCCAGCAGCTTGGCTTCGGGAGGGGCGCGGTTTCACGAGCAGTACTTC. As protein: CASSLASGGARFHEQYF.

This chain joins TRBV28 and TRBJ2-7, with D maybe TRBD2 (6 bases). The CDR3 length is 14 residues. Trimming left V 6 bases short and J 0 bases short, with 12 bases between. Germline V CDR1 and CDR2: MDHEN, SYDVKM. CDR3: CASRGAGSSYEQYF. The CDR3 coding sequence is TGTGCCAGCAGAGGGGCGGGAAGCTCCTACGAGCAGTACTTC.

The rearrangement uses TRBV7-8 and TRBJ2-4, with TRBD2 identical over 9 bases. CDR3 length: 16 amino acids. Per the germline V gene, CDR1 is SGHVS and CDR2 is FQNEAQ. V trimming: 1 base; J trimming: 8 bases; junction bases outside the gene matches: 9. The CDR3 region has the DNA TGTGCCAGCAGCTTAGACGGGGCGGGAGGGGGGGACATTCAGTACTTC. Its protein product is CASSLDGAGGGDIQYF.

This chain connects TRBV27 to TRBJ1-1; TRBD1 matches 8 bases. V shed 2 bases, J shed 2 bases, and the junction held 4 bases outside the gene matches. The germline V gene has CDR1 MNHEY and CDR2 SMNVEV (reference sequence). The CDR3 consists of 15 residues. CDR3 amino acids: CASSLQGALNTEAFF. In nucleotides, the CDR3 is TGTGCCAGCAGTTTACAGGGGGCGCTTAACACTGAAGCTTTCTTT.

The chain uses TRBV10-1 and TRBJ1-2; 9 bases line up with TRBD1. Germline loops: CDR1 WNHNN, CDR2 SYGVQD (reference sequence). J lost 4 bases, V lost 7 bases, and 19 bases had no gene match. The CDR3 has 18 amino acids. DNA for the CDR3: TGCGCCAGCACCTCGGGGACAGGGTCTCAAGGCGGGATCTATGGCTACACCTTC. It translates to CASTSGTGSQGGIYGYTF.

This clone was recorded once. The rearrangement uses TRBV6-5 and TRBJ1-4, with 8 bases aligning to TRBD1. Germline trimming cut 0 bases from V and 14 bases from J; bases unmatched to any gene: 8. The CDR3 has 14 amino acids. CDR1 is MNHEY, CDR2 SVGAGI, per germline. The CDR3: CASSYSTGTGGLFF. CDR3 in DNA: TGTGCCAGCAGTTACTCGACGGGGACAGGTGGGCTGTTTTTT.

This chain links TRBV2 with TRBJ1-2; 7 bases agree with TRBD1. The junction had 8 bases not matched to a gene; V was cut back by 6 bases and J by 4 bases. Germline lookup yields CDR1 SNHLY and CDR2 FYNNEI. This CDR3 contains 14 residues. CDR3 nucleotide sequence: TGTGCCAGCAGCGACCAGGGGGAATTCTATGGCTACACCTTC. It is translated as CASSDQGEFYGYTF.

The V gene is TRBV5-1, the J gene TRBJ2-6; no clear D gene. V lost 0 bases and J lost 10, with 8 bases in between. Germline loops: CDR1 SGHRS, CDR2 YFSETQ. This CDR3 comprises 13 residues. Written as DNA, the CDR3 is TGCGCCAGCAGCTTGGAGGAGCCTAACGTCCTGACTTTC. This encodes CASSLEEPNVLTF.

The chain links TRBV6-5 to TRBJ1-2; the D gene is possibly TRBD1 (6 bases). Germline V lookup: CDR1 MNHEY, CDR2 SVGAGI. CDR3 length: 13 amino acids. V shed 2 bases and J shed 8 bases, with 12 bases lying between them. The CDR3 region is CASSYGQGLGYTF. DNA for the CDR3: TGTGCCAGCAGTTACGGGCAGGGGTTGGGCTACACCTTC.

This rearrangement joins TRBV27 to TRBJ2-2; tentative D call: TRBD2 (7 bases). The CDR3 extends over 14 amino acids. Per the germline V gene, CDR1 is MNHEY and CDR2 is SMNVEV (reference sequence). Trimming took off 8 bases at V and 4 bases at J, with 14 bases between the two ends. Written as DNA, the CDR3 is TGTGCCAGCGGAGGGGGACTAATCACCGGGGAGCTGTTTTTT. Translated: CASGGGLITGELFF.

The chain has TRBV5-8 and TRBJ1-2; D is undetermined. CDR1 SGHTS and CDR2 YDEGEE come from the germline V gene. Trimming pared 3 bases from V and 7 bases from J, leaving 19 bases between. The CDR3 is 15 residues long. In DNA, the CDR3 is TGTGCCAGCAGCTCCCCCCAGACTCCTCCGGGTGGCTACACCTTC. Its protein product is CASSSPQTPPGGYTF.

In DNA form, the CDR3 reads TGTGCCAGCAGTTACCTGGACAGCTTCTATGGCTACACCTTC. This codes for CASSYLDSFYGYTF. V usage is TRBV6-6 and J usage is TRBJ1-2; D is possibly TRBD1 (6 bases). Germline V gene data show CDR1 as MNHNY and CDR2 as SVGAGI (reference sequence). V was shortened by 2 bases and J by 4 bases, with 11 bases between the two germline ends. This CDR3 region has 14 residues.